This T cell receptor beta chain was recorded in a study of OX40 agonist ivuxolimab in advanced cancers. Study as a whole: Ivuxolimab, an agonistic anti-OX40 (CD134) antibody, was given to patients. Dose-escalation cases comprised hepatocellular carcinoma, melanoma, renal cell or head and neck cancer.

Profiling relied on immunoSEQ multiplex PCR, and the TCRdb table lists in-frame clones only, not all of them. The sample records approximately 100,000 clones, 90% being singletons. Regarding the study as a whole: Blood T cells, both CD4+ and CD8+, expanded clonally by week 6 at 0.1 to 3.0 mg/kg.

Of note for this clone: As yet, its antigen is unknown.

V was pared by 2 bases and J by 9 bases, with 17 bases between. CDR1 is MNHNY, CDR2 SVGAGI, per germline (reference sequence). The CDR3 is 15 amino acids. The chain combines TRBV6-6 with TRBJ2-4; D may match TRBD1 or TRBD2 (5 bases each). The receptor was isolated from an adult with an advanced solid tumor such as melanoma, head and neck, liver or kidney cancer. The sequenced sample was CD4+ or CD8+ T cells sorted from blood, obtained in a trial of the OX40 agonist ivuxolimab. The CDR3 region has the DNA TGTGCCAGCAGTTACCAGGGACCGGGTGTTTCCATTCAGTACTTC. This gives the protein CASSYQGPGVSIQYF.